This T cell receptor beta chain was recovered during a study of blood T cells in healthy people across ages. Study-level background: Template switching retrieved approximately one barcoded beta molecule for each two T cells.

Primers used in a second PCR of roughly 6 to 12 cycles were a sample-barcoded 5' primer and a J-beta primer mix. CDR3-containing paired-end reads numbering at least 2.5 million came from each sample. TCRdb redid the calling of the 5' RACE reads with MiXCR, one entry per CDR3 protein. The sample carries about 630,000 distinct CDR3 sequences, over 20% recorded once. Per the germline V gene, CDR1 is SNHLY and CDR2 is FYNNEI. The ends were cut back, 6 bases at V and 3 bases at J, with 5 bases in the middle. This CDR3 has 11 residues. Whole-study findings and limits: Conclusively comparing naive with antigen-experienced cells was impossible with unsorted PBMCs. When one million T cells were used, diversity estimates were thought to be underestimates.

This clonotype was seen a few times. Its specificity is not known. A clone one base away is much larger, so this may be a read error. Since no conserved phenylalanine or tryptophan closes the CDR3, a read error is the likely cause. Specimen: blood. The TCR comes from a man aged 65-85 years in good health. The chain links TRBV2 to TRBJ2-5; unclear D gene. The CDR3 sequence is CASSAEETQYL. The CDR3 nucleotides are TGTGCCAGCAGCGCAGAAGAGACCCAGTACCTC.